What follows is one TCR beta chain and its context. No antigen is known for it. Germline values: CDR1 LGHNA, CDR2 YSLEER. The CDR3 is made up of 14 amino acids. These data originate in a study of cytomegalovirus exposure and HLA in healthy donors. Notes on the study in general: The productive fraction for most TCR beta V segments was about 90% or about 30% in an earlier analysis.

PCR employed 60 Vbeta and 13 Jbeta primers. Authors' analysis steps: Around 76 million unique TCR beta chains, roughly 11 million shared, were counted in a later analysis. Sequencing used immunoSEQ multiplex PCR; TCRdb keeps in-frame clones, though not all of them. The V and J calls and the clone size are those of that table, but D and trimming were determined from the DNA. The data show around 140,000 clones, roughly 85% seen once. V is TRBV4-3 and J is TRBJ2-5; TRBD1 matches 7 bases. With the DNA end fitting TRBJ2-7 better, the J assignment may be wrong. The source of this sequence is a man aged 35-49 years in good health and CMV-seronegative. The sequenced material came from PBMCs. CDR3 amino acids: CASSQETGPYEQYF. DNA for the CDR3: TGCGCCAGCAGCCAAGAGACAGGGCCCTACGAGCAGTACTTC.